Listed here are 29 T cell receptor beta chains from one sample, sequenced in a study of CD4+ T cells in melanoma. TCRdb's table, derived via immunoSEQ multiplex PCR, lists solely in-frame clones and lacks some. The sample lists around 100,000 clones; 92% were seen once. The sample taken for sequencing was peripheral blood. The receptors stem from a human donor with melanoma.

The chain links TRBV7-2 to TRBJ2-1; 9 bases line up with TRBD2. Trimming removed 1 base from V and 9 bases from J; junction bases left unmatched: 10. CDR1 is SGHTA, CDR2 FQGNSA, per germline. This CDR3 is 16 amino acids long. The CDR3 DNA follows: TGTGCCAGCAGCTTAGTTTGGGCTAGCGGGAAAGGTGAGCAGTTCTTC. This gives the protein CASSLVWASGKGEQFF.

The chain employs TRBV5-1 and TRBJ2-1; D remains unclear. This CDR3 is 16 amino acids long. The germline CDR1 and CDR2 sequences are SGHRS and YFSETQ. Trimming shortened V by 5 bases and J by 0 bases, and 15 bases separated the two germline ends. The CDR3 DNA follows: TGCGCCAGCAGTTCTAGAGAACAGAGCTCCTACAATGAGCAGTTCTTC. Protein sequence: CASSSREQSSYNEQFF.

J is TRBJ1-3 and V is TRBV4-3; the D gene is possibly TRBD1 (5 bases). The CDR3 length is 15 residues. The germline V gene has CDR1 LGHNA and CDR2 YSLEER. The germline V and J ends were trimmed by 1 base and 1 base, with 8 bases remaining between them. CDR3 sequence reads: CASSQGRVSGNTIYF. For the CDR3, the DNA is TGCGCCAGCAGCCAAGGCAGGGTATCTGGAAACACCATATATTTT.

The rearrangement uses TRBV9 and TRBJ1-2; D is uncertain. V lost 0 bases to trimming and J lost 8 bases, with 11 bases between them. CDR3 length: 13 amino acids. Germline V gene lookup returns CDR1 SGDLS and CDR2 YYNGEE. In DNA form, the CDR3 reads TGTGCCAGCAGCGTAGCCCAGAATCGGGGCTACACCTTC. The encoded protein is CASSVAQNRGYTF.

The CDR3 reads CSVEDRGGGVQPQHF. CDR3 DNA sequence: TGCAGCGTTGAAGATCGTGGAGGAGGGGTCCAGCCCCAGCATTTT. The rearrangement links TRBV29-1 to TRBJ1-5, with D perhaps matching TRBD1 (5 bases). From germline, CDR1 is SQVTM and CDR2 ANQGSEA. V was clipped by 0 bases and J by 7 bases, with 16 bases between them. The CDR3 consists of 15 residues. The whole variable domain, remainder taken from reference TRBV29-1 and TRBJ1-5, is SAVISQKPSRDICQRGTSLTIQCQVDSQVTMMFWYRQQPGQSLTLIATANQGSEATYESGFVIDKFPISRPNLTFSTLTVSNMSPEDSSIYLCSVEDRGGGVQPQHFGDGTRLSIL.

V usage is TRBV13 and J usage is TRBJ2-7; 12 bases are shared with TRBD2. After removal of 0 bases from V and 3 bases from J, the junction contained 3 bases not matched to a gene. The CDR3 is made up of 16 amino acids. Germline CDR1 is PRHDT and CDR2 is FYEKMQ (reference sequence). The CDR3 protein is CASSLGLAGGHYEQYF. As DNA, the CDR3 is TGTGCCAGCAGCTTAGGACTAGCGGGGGGACACTACGAGCAGTACTTC.

The V gene is TRBV7-3, the J gene TRBJ2-1; 9 bases fit TRBD2. Germline CDR1 and CDR2: SGHTA and FQGTGA. The CDR3 is 15 amino acids. J lost 10 bases, V lost 5 bases, and 12 bases had no gene match. Written as DNA, the CDR3 is TGTGCCAGCAGCGGGGGTGGGACTAGCAGAAGGGAGCAGTTCTTC. Its protein is CASSGGGTSRREQFF.

The V call is TRBV7-2, the J call TRBJ1-1; D not resolved. Germline CDR1 and CDR2: SGHTA and FQGNSA. The CDR3 is 14 residues long. Between the trimmed V and J ends, which lost 5 bases and 8 bases, there was a span of 18 bases. CDR3 residues: CASSQTGSGWEAFF. For the CDR3, the DNA is TGTGCCAGCAGCCAGACGGGTTCCGGGTGGGAAGCTTTCTTT.

The V call is TRBV7-6, the J call TRBJ2-3; D uncertain. The CDR3 loop spans 13 amino acids. Trimming took off 2 bases at V and 0 bases at J, with 3 bases between the two ends. The germline V gene encodes CDR1 SGHVS and CDR2 FNYEAQ. The CDR3 reads CASSLPSTDTQYF. The DNA for the CDR3 is TGTGCCAGCAGCTTACCGAGCACAGATACGCAGTATTTT.

This clone was picked up a small number of times. This rearrangement joins TRBV4-3 to TRBJ2-2; 10 bases map to TRBD1. CDR3 size: 19 residues. Germline CDR1 LGHNA, CDR2 YSLEER. The ends lost 0 bases at V and 4 bases at J; junction bases unmatched: 11. The CDR3 DNA follows: TGCGCCAGCAGCCAAGATTGGGGTCGGACAGGGGGATTCACCGGGGAGCTGTTTTTT. This sequence encodes CASSQDWGRTGGFTGELFF.

The V and J genes are TRBV15 and TRBJ2-2; 14 nucleotides line up with TRBD2. The germline V gene has CDR1 LNHNV and CDR2 YYDKDF (reference sequence). There are 19 residues in the CDR3. The trim removed 3 bases at V and 5 bases at J, leaving 11 bases unmatched. The CDR3 here is CATSRGLAGESQQTGELFF. The CDR3 coding sequence is TGTGCCACCAGCAGGGGACTAGCGGGAGAATCACAACAAACCGGGGAGCTGTTTTTT.

This chain uses TRBV7-2 with TRBJ1-5; 8 nucleotides agree with TRBD1. This CDR3 region has 15 residues. Losses at the gene ends were 1 base for V and 2 bases for J; bases not matched to a gene: 1. Germline lookup yields CDR1 SGHTA and CDR2 FQGNSA. This chain's CDR3 is CASSLEQGGNQPQHF. In nucleotides, the CDR3 is TGTGCCAGCAGCTTAGAACAGGGGGGCAATCAGCCCCAGCATTTT.

J is TRBJ2-7 and V is TRBV7-9; no definite D call. Deletions cut 5 bases from V and 2 bases from J, with 13 bases between. This CDR3 is 14 amino acids long. CDR1 is SEHNR, CDR2 FQNEAQ, per germline (reference sequence). The CDR3 spells CASSRDGSTYEQYF. The DNA for the CDR3 is TGTGCCAGCAGCCGAGACGGTAGTACCTACGAGCAGTACTTC.

V is TRBV5-1 and J is TRBJ2-7, with TRBD1 as a possible D gene (6 bases). CDR3 length: 16 amino acids. V dropped 3 bases and J dropped 4 bases, with 20 bases sitting between them. Looked up from germline, CDR1 is SGHRS and CDR2 is YFSETQ. This CDR3 reads CASSSPDRKGKYEQYF. The CDR3 nucleotides read TGCGCCAGCAGCTCGCCTGACAGGAAGGGCAAGTACGAGCAGTACTTC.

As to this clone: The junction departs from the called germline gene at one end, perhaps through a read error. This chain links TRBV6-5 with TRBJ2-4, with D perhaps matching TRBD1 (5 bases). The germline V gene encodes CDR1 MNHEY and CDR2 SVGAGI. This CDR3 is built from 11 residues. CDR3 amino acids: CASSEGEGKCF. The CDR3 DNA follows: TGTGCCAGCAGTGAAGGGGAAGGAAAATGTTTC.

The V call is TRBV2, the J call TRBJ2-5, with a possible D match to TRBD2 (5 bases). The CDR3 has 13 amino acids. The germline CDR1 and CDR2 sequences are SNHLY and FYNNEI. V shed 6 bases and J shed 1 base, with 9 bases lying between them. The CDR3 DNA sequence: TGTGCCAGCAGAGGAGGAATCCAAGAGACCCAGTACTTC. Protein: CASRGGIQETQYF.

The chain carries TRBV7-9 and TRBJ2-5, with D unclear. Trimming shortened V by 5 bases and J by 1 base, and 17 bases separated the two germline ends. The germline gives CDR1 SEHNR, CDR2 FQNEAQ (reference sequence). The CDR3 has 16 amino acids. The CDR3 DNA sequence: TGTGCCAGCAGCCAAAGGCACCTAAGTTCCCAAGAGACCCAGTACTTC. The encoded protein is CASSQRHLSSQETQYF.

V gene TRBV19 combines with J gene TRBJ2-1; D ambiguous. Per the germline V gene, CDR1 is LNHDA and CDR2 is SQIVND (reference sequence). CDR3 size: 14 residues. V lost 2 bases to trimming and J lost 5 bases, with 10 bases between them. CDR3 coding DNA: TGTGCCAGTAGTATAAAAGGTGGAGACAATGAGCAGTTCTTC. As protein: CASSIKGGDNEQFF. The variable domain in full, completed from reference TRBV19 and TRBJ2-1, reads DGGITQSPKYLFRKEGQNVTLSCEQNLNHDAMYWYRQDPGQGLRLIYYSQIVNDFQKGDIAEGYSVSREKKESFPLTVTSAQKNPTAFYLCASSIKGGDNEQFFGPGTRLTVL.

This chain uses TRBV6-7 with TRBJ2-5; D remains ambiguous. TRBV6-7 is assigned to the ORF class and has an uncertain function. This CDR3 spans 11 amino acids. The V and J ends lost 8 bases and 4 bases respectively, with 8 bases between them. The CDR3 reads CASPPSETQYF. CDR3 coding DNA: TGTGCCAGCCCGCCGTCAGAGACCCAGTACTTC.

The chain uses TRBV27 and TRBJ2-3, with D uncertain. The CDR3 runs 15 residues. Germline CDR1 and CDR2: MNHEY and SMNVEV (reference sequence). Trimming shortened V by 0 bases and J by 3 bases, and 10 bases separated the two germline ends. The CDR3 coding sequence is TGTGCCAGCAGTTTATCGTTAGGGTGGACAGATACGCAGTATTTT. Encoded protein: CASSLSLGWTDTQYF.

V gene TRBV29-1 combines with J gene TRBJ2-7; 7 bases are shared with TRBD1. The trim removed 6 bases at V and 2 bases at J, leaving 10 bases unmatched. The CDR3 consists of 14 residues. Germline values: CDR1 SQVTM, CDR2 ANQGSEA. The CDR3 reads CSVQARDSPYEQYF. The CDR3 DNA reads as TGCAGCGTCCAAGCCCGGGACAGTCCCTACGAGCAGTACTTC.

This clone is a singleton in its sample. The V call is TRBV28, the J call TRBJ2-6, with a weak D call TRBD2 (5 bases). This CDR3 is built from 18 residues. Germline values: CDR1 MDHEN, CDR2 SYDVKM. V was cut by 2 bases and J by 0 bases, with 14 bases left in between. The CDR3 DNA is TGTGCCAGCAGTTTAAAGGAGGCTACAAACTCTGGGGCCAACGTCCTGACTTTC. Amino acids: CASSLKEATNSGANVLTF.

The chain couples TRBV7-2 to TRBJ1-4, with D possibly matching TRBD1 (6 bases). Looked up from germline, CDR1 is SGHTA and CDR2 is FQGNSA. The CDR3 has 17 residues. Trimming removed 5 bases from V and 1 base from J, with 17 bases in between. The CDR3 sequence is CASSPRGGGLTNEKLFF. In DNA form, the CDR3 reads TGTGCCAGCAGCCCCCGGGGGGGCGGGTTAACTAATGAAAAACTGTTTTTT.

This rearrangement joins TRBV19 to TRBJ2-3; 8 nucleotides agree with TRBD2. V gave up 6 bases and J gave up 4 bases; unmatched junction bases: 6. From germline, CDR1 is LNHDA and CDR2 SQIVND (reference sequence). The CDR3 length is 14 residues. CDR3 loop: CASSPRGAPDTQYF. In nucleotides, the CDR3 is TGTGCCAGTAGCCCGCGGGGGGCCCCAGATACGCAGTATTTT.

The V and J genes are TRBV27 and TRBJ2-1; 9 bases map to TRBD2. With V trimmed by 1 base and J by 7 bases, 5 bases remained unmatched. CDR3 length equals 15 residues. Germline V CDR1 and CDR2: MNHEY, SMNVEV (reference sequence). The CDR3 here is CASSLYAGGTNEQFF. DNA of the CDR3: TGTGCCAGCAGTTTATACGCGGGGGGGACGAATGAGCAGTTCTTC.

V gene TRBV18 combines with J gene TRBJ1-6; D is unclear. V was trimmed by 3 bases and J by 1 base, leaving 10 bases between them. Germline V gene lookup returns CDR1 KGHSH and CDR2 LQKENI. The CDR3 sequence is 16 residues long. CDR3 protein: CASSPSGRSYNSPLHF. The CDR3 DNA is TGTGCCAGCTCACCTTCGGGCAGATCCTATAATTCACCCCTCCACTTT.

The rearrangement links TRBV15 to TRBJ2-7; D might be TRBD1 (6 bases). This CDR3 contains 12 residues. V lost 9 bases, J lost 2 bases, and 11 bases lay in between. Germline V lookup: CDR1 LNHNV, CDR2 YYDKDF (reference sequence). The CDR3 nucleotides are TGTGCCACTGGGGACACCACCTACGAGCAGTACTTC. Protein product: CATGDTTYEQYF.

V and J are TRBV7-2 and TRBJ1-1, with 11 nucleotides matching TRBD1. J gave up 4 bases and V 10 bases, and 17 bases lay outside the gene matches. The length of the CDR3 is 17 residues. Germline V gives CDR1 SGHTA, CDR2 FQGNSA. CDR3 loop: CATRANPGQGEGTEAFF. Here the CDR3 DNA reads TGTGCCACACGGGCCAACCCGGGACAGGGGGAGGGCACTGAAGCTTTCTTT.

The chain joins TRBV7-2 to TRBJ2-2; D possibly corresponds to TRBD1 (6 bases). The V and J ends lost 5 bases and 0 bases respectively, with 10 bases between them. The CDR3 consists of 15 residues. Looked up from germline, CDR1 is SGHTA and CDR2 is FQGNSA. CDR3 sequence: CASSPDRSNTGELFF. DNA for the CDR3: TGTGCCAGCAGCCCGGACAGATCGAACACCGGGGAGCTGTTTTTT.